This TCR beta chain was recovered during a study of pediatric ulcerative colitis. Across the study: Disease was pancolitis in roughly 7 and left-sided in two, histology-confirmed. Study-wide results and caveats: No controls had the two rectal clonotypes shared by ulcerative colitis patients. Rectal repertoires separated controls, mild-moderate and acute severe colitis.

Comments on this clone: Its antigen is unknown.

The V and J ends lost 1 base and 5 bases respectively, with 5 bases between them. There are 11 residues in the CDR3. Germline CDR1 is SQVTM and CDR2 is ANQGSEA. This was a survey-level run. TCRdb's table, derived via immunoSEQ multiplex PCR, lists solely in-frame clones and lacks some. The sample consists of about 64,000 clones, roughly 90% of them appearing once. The TCR comes from a boy between 5 and 17 years old with severe ulcerative colitis. The sample consisted of blood. The rearrangement links TRBV29-1 to TRBJ2-5; unclear D gene. The CDR3 DNA reads TGCAGCGTTGAAGTACTTGAGACCCAGTACTTC. It yields the protein CSVEVLETQYF. Looking up the rest from reference TRBV29-1 and TRBJ2-5 gives the full variable domain: SAVISQKPSRDICQRGTSLTIQCQVDSQVTMMFWYRQQPGQSLTLIATANQGSEATYESGFVIDKFPISRPNLTFSTLTVSNMSPEDSSIYLCSVEVLETQYFGPGTRLLVL.